This note documents a single TCR beta chain sequence. Germline assignment: CDR1 MDHEN and CDR2 SYDVKM. CDR3 length equals 17 residues. Trimming pared 5 bases from V and 2 bases from J, leaving 22 bases between. This specimen belongs to a study of OX40 agonist ivuxolimab in advanced cancers. Whole-study context: Patients received ivuxolimab, an agonistic anti-OX40 (CD134) antibody.

The protocol was immunoSEQ multiplex PCR, while the TCRdb copy is restricted to in-frame clones and leaves out a portion. The data show tens of thousands of clones, 70% to 90% seen once. The sequencing used CD4+ or CD8+ T cells sorted from blood, collected in a trial of the OX40 agonist ivuxolimab. This TCR was recovered from an adult with an advanced solid tumor such as melanoma, head and neck, liver or kidney cancer. This chain uses TRBV28 with TRBJ2-7; D may correspond to TRBD1 or TRBD2 (5 bases each). The CDR3: CASSLVAGAEGTYEQYF. In DNA, the CDR3 is TGTGCCAGCAGTCTAGTGGCCGGGGCCGAGGGGACCTACGAGCAGTACTTC.